This TCR beta chain was obtained from a study of T cells in Graves' hyperthyroidism and ophthalmopathy. It was at first hyperthyroidism diagnosis, before any ophthalmopathy symptoms, that the blood sample was taken. This clonotype was detected ten times or more. TCR beta CDR3 regions were amplified from RNA. The study used the HTBI primer set for a first-round RT-PCR of the TCR CDR3. TCRdb used MiXCR to reprocess the multiplex PCR reads, holding one entry per CDR3 protein. The sample includes under 450,000 distinct CDR3 sequences, about 17% of them seen just once. The germline V gene has CDR1 SEHNR and CDR2 FQNEAQ (reference sequence). Trimming took 5 bases from V and 1 from J; bases not matched to a gene: 8. The CDR3 length is 16 residues.

The J gene is TRBJ1-1, the V gene TRBV7-9; TRBD1 matches at 9 bases. The source of this sequence is a young woman with Graves' hyperthyroidism that later progressed to Graves' ophthalmopathy. Sequenced material: blood. The CDR3 is CASSTAGQGKNTEAFF. The CDR3 DNA reads TGTGCCAGCAGCACAGCGGGACAGGGAAAGAACACTGAAGCTTTCTTT.